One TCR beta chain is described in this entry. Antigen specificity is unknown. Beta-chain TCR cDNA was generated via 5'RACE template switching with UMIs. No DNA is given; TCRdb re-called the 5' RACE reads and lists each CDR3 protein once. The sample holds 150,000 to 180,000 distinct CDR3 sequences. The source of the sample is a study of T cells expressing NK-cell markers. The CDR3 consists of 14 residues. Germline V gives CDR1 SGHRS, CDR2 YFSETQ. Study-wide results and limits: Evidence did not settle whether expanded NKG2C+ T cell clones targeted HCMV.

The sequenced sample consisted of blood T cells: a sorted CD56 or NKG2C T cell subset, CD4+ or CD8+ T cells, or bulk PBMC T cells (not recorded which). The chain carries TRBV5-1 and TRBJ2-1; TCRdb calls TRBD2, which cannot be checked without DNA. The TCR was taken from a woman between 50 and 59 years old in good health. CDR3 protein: CASSLSSGNHEQFF. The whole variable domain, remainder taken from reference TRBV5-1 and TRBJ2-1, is KAGVTQTPRYLIKTRGQQVTLSCSPISGHRSVSWYQQTPGQGLQFLFEYFSETQRNKGNFPGRFSGRQFSNSRSEMNVSTLELGDSALYLCASSLSSGNHEQFFGPGTRLTVL.